This entry lists 18 T cell receptor beta chains sequenced from one sample in a study of blood T cell repertoires in COVID-19. Some clones are missing from TCRdb's copy, which holds only in-frame ones; the method was immunoSEQ multiplex PCR. The sample carries tens of thousands of clones, under 90% recorded once. Sequencing input: peripheral blood. These receptors all stem from a human donor in a cohort sampled during active COVID-19.

The chain links TRBV19 to TRBJ2-7; 8 bases are shared with TRBD2. The CDR3 consists of 16 residues. Germline V gives CDR1 LNHDA, CDR2 SQIVND (reference sequence). J gave up 2 bases and V 3 bases, and 9 bases lay outside the gene matches. DNA for the CDR3: TGTGCCAGTAGTATCGACGGTAGCGGGAAAGCCTACGAGCAGTACTTC. As protein: CASSIDGSGKAYEQYF.

The chain joins TRBV7-8 to TRBJ2-1; TRBD2 agrees at 10 bases. J was trimmed by 9 bases and V by 1 base; bases with no gene match: 3. The V gene's germline CDR1 is SGHVS and CDR2 FQNEAQ. The CDR3 covers 14 residues. DNA of the CDR3: TGTGCCAGCAGCTTAGGGCTAGCGGGAGCTGAGCAGTTCTTC. This encodes CASSLGLAGAEQFF.

This clone was found a few times. The chain is built from TRBV7-3 and TRBJ2-3; TRBD1 aligns across 7 bases. The V segment lost 5 bases and the J segment 1 base; nucleotides outside the gene matches: 6. CDR1 is SGHTA, CDR2 FQGTGA, per germline. This CDR3 region has 15 residues. The chain's CDR3 is CASSTRGQRTDTQYF. CDR3 nucleotides: TGTGCCAGCAGCACAAGGGGACAGCGCACAGATACGCAGTATTTT.

V and J are TRBV28 and TRBJ2-3; D may be TRBD2 (5 bases). The V gene's germline CDR1 is MDHEN and CDR2 SYDVKM. Trimming left V 0 bases short and J 2 bases short, with 27 bases between. The length of the CDR3 is 21 residues. The CDR3 DNA reads TGTGCCAGCAGTTTATGGGGAGACAACCCAATAGAGACCCAAAACACAGATACGCAGTATTTT. Translation gives CASSLWGDNPIETQNTDTQYF.

This clone was seen a handful of times. The chain carries TRBV6-5 and TRBJ2-3; 7 positions match TRBD1. Germline lookup yields CDR1 MNHEY and CDR2 SVGAGI. J gave up 4 bases and V 4 bases, and 11 bases lay outside the gene matches. The CDR3 covers 16 residues. The CDR3 DNA reads TGTGCCAGCAGTTCCCCGGGACAGTCGATTGCAGATACGCAGTATTTT. Protein sequence: CASSSPGQSIADTQYF.

The chain joins TRBV4-2 to TRBJ1-4; D is unclear. CDR1 LGHNA and CDR2 YNFKEQ come from the germline V gene. V lost 1 base to trimming and J lost 3 bases, with 9 bases between them. This CDR3 contains 15 residues. CDR3: CASSQGGVSNEKLFF. The CDR3 DNA reads as TGTGCCAGCAGCCAAGGCGGGGTATCTAATGAAAAACTGTTTTTT.

This chain connects TRBV7-9 to TRBJ2-7; D might be TRBD2 (6 bases). In germline, CDR1 is SEHNR, CDR2 FQNEAQ (reference sequence). CDR3 length: 13 amino acids. Trimming took 3 bases from V and 4 from J, leaving 10 bases between them. The DNA of the CDR3 is TGTGCCAGCAGCTTTAGGGAGGCGTACGAGCAGTACTTC. The encoded protein is CASSFREAYEQYF.

The V call is TRBV3-1 (or the pseudogene TRBV3-2), the J call TRBJ2-3; TRBD1 might be the D (5 bases). V lost 0 bases to trimming and J lost 7 bases, with 14 bases between them. Germline V CDR1 and CDR2: LGHDT, YNNKEL (reference sequence). The CDR3 totals 15 residues. CDR3 amino acids: CASSQDYVGRYTQYF. The CDR3 bases are TGTGCCAGCAGCCAAGATTATGTGGGGCGATATACGCAGTATTTT.

The V and J genes are TRBV9 and TRBJ1-2; 8 nucleotides match TRBD1. The V gene's germline CDR1 is SGDLS and CDR2 YYNGEE. Trimming at V came to 4 bases and at J to 2 bases, leaving 7 bases not matched to a gene. The CDR3 loop spans 15 amino acids. DNA for the CDR3: TGTGCCAGCAGCCTTCAAACAGGGGGGAACTATGGCTACACCTTC. This encodes CASSLQTGGNYGYTF.

V usage is TRBV27 and J usage is TRBJ2-3, with 10 positions matching TRBD2. The germline CDR1 and CDR2 sequences are MNHEY and SMNVEV (reference sequence). V shed 5 bases, J shed 6 bases, and the junction held 14 bases outside the gene matches. The CDR3 extends over 17 amino acids. The CDR3 DNA follows: TGTGCCAGCAGTCTTTCTCTAGCGGGGGTACGGGGGGATACGCAGTATTTT. Translating it yields CASSLSLAGVRGDTQYF.

The chain recombines TRBV3-1 (or the pseudogene TRBV3-2) with TRBJ1-1; 12 nucleotides align to TRBD1. CDR3 length equals 15 residues. The germline CDR1 and CDR2 sequences are LGHDT and YNNKEL (reference sequence). Unmatched junction bases numbered 4, after V lost 4 bases and J lost 4 bases. CDR3 region: CASSPGQGASTEAFF. CDR3 in DNA: TGTGCCAGCAGCCCGGGACAGGGGGCTTCCACTGAAGCTTTCTTT.

The chain links TRBV19 to TRBJ1-1, with no clear D. This CDR3 comprises 15 residues. V lost 2 bases and J lost 0, with 10 bases in between. The germline CDR1 and CDR2 sequences are LNHDA and SQIVND (reference sequence). CDR3: CASSIQVIMNTEAFF. The CDR3 DNA follows: TGTGCCAGTAGTATACAGGTCATCATGAACACTGAAGCTTTCTTT.

This clone is a singleton in its sample. The V gene is TRBV6-4, the J gene TRBJ1-2; 9 positions agree with TRBD1. V shed 6 bases and J 8 bases; nucleotides not matched to a gene: 7. Germline CDR1 reads MRHNA; CDR2 reads SNTAGT. The CDR3 has 13 residues. The CDR3 sequence is CASSATGGLGYTF. The DNA for the CDR3 is TGTGCCAGCAGCGCCACAGGGGGCTTAGGCTACACCTTC.

The rearrangement uses TRBV6-6 and TRBJ1-5; the D is unclear. Germline CDR1 MNHNY, CDR2 SVGAGI (reference sequence). V lost 0 bases and J 3 bases, leaving 9 bases between the germline ends. The CDR3 extends over 15 amino acids. This CDR3 is CASSYSGQVNQPQHF. The CDR3 bases are TGTGCCAGCAGTTACTCTGGTCAGGTCAATCAGCCCCAGCATTTT.

The chain's CDR3 is CASSQTRPSTDTQYF. CDR3 DNA sequence: TGTGCCAGCAGTCAGACTAGACCTAGCACAGATACGCAGTATTTT. The J gene is TRBJ2-3, the V gene TRBV6-2 or TRBV6-3, with D possibly TRBD2 on 6 matching bases. This CDR3 is built from 15 residues. Deletions cut 5 bases from V and 0 bases from J, with 12 bases between. Germline V gene data show CDR1 as MNHEY and CDR2 as SVGEGT.

The chain links TRBV27 to TRBJ2-5; 9 bases are shared with TRBD1. Germline V gives CDR1 MNHEY, CDR2 SMNVEV (reference sequence). The CDR3 totals 15 residues. V gave up 2 bases and J gave up 4 bases; unmatched junction bases: 5. CDR3 nucleotide sequence: TGTGCCAGCAGTTTAGGACAGGGGCGAGGAGAGACCCAGTACTTC. This translates into CASSLGQGRGETQYF.

The chain couples TRBV7-9 to TRBJ2-5; D call uncertain. From germline, CDR1 is SEHNR and CDR2 FQNEAQ (reference sequence). Trimming stripped 1 base from V and 5 bases from J, with 8 bases between. The CDR3 extends over 13 amino acids. CDR3 coding DNA: TGTGCCAGCAGCTTAGGAGTTCGGGAGACCCAGTACTTC. It translates to CASSLGVRETQYF.

The chain employs TRBV7-9 and TRBJ1-5; a possible D gene is TRBD1 (5 bases). Germline values: CDR1 SEHNR, CDR2 FQNEAQ (reference sequence). V was shortened by 7 bases and J by 3 bases, with 22 bases between the two germline ends. The CDR3 totals 17 residues. The CDR3 coding sequence is TGTGCCAGCATAAGACGCGTGAACAGGACCCCCAATCAGCCCCAGCATTTT. Translating gives CASIRRVNRTPNQPQHF.